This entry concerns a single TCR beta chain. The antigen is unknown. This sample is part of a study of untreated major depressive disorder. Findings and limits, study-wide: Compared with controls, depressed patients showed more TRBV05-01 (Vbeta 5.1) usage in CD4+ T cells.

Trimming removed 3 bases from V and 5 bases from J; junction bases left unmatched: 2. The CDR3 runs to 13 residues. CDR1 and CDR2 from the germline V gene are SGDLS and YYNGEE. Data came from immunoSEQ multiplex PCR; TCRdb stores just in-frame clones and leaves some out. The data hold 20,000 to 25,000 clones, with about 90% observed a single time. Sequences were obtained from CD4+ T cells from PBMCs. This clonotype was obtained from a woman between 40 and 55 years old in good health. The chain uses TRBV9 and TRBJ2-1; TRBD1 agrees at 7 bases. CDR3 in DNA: TGTGCCAGCAGCGACACAGGGGACAATGAGCAGTTCTTC. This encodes CASSDTGDNEQFF.